The 3 T cell receptor beta chains below were found in one sample sequenced in a study of T cells in Graves' hyperthyroidism and ophthalmopathy. It was RNA transcripts that yielded the amplified TCR beta CDR3 regions. The HTBI primer set drove a first-round RT-PCR of the TCR CDR3. TCRdb itself ran the multiplex PCR reads through MiXCR, one entry per CDR3 protein. The sample lists hundreds of thousands of distinct CDR3 sequences; about 14% were seen once. The sequenced sample was blood. These receptors all stem from a woman in her forties or fifties with Graves' ophthalmopathy.

This clonotype appeared many times. This CDR3 is CASSLPGTATSNYGYTF. The DNA of the CDR3 is TGTGCCAGCAGCTTACCCGGGACAGCGACCTCTAACTATGGCTACACCTTC. The chain recombines TRBV11-2 with TRBJ1-2; 7 bases line up with TRBD1. V shed 2 bases and J 0 bases; nucleotides not matched to a gene: 9. Per the germline V gene, CDR1 is SGHAT and CDR2 is FQNNGV. This CDR3 spans 17 amino acids.

In this sample, this clonotype turned up many times. This sequence joins TRBV27 and TRBJ1-2; maybe TRBD1 (5 bases). The CDR3 runs 14 residues. Germline CDR1 reads MNHEY; CDR2 reads SMNVEV (reference sequence). The V gene lost 2 bases and the J gene lost 8 bases, with 15 bases spanning the gap. In DNA form, the CDR3 reads TGTGCCAGCAGTTTAGCCCCCTGGCAGGGAGGCTACACCTTC. Translating it yields CASSLAPWQGGYTF.

The J gene is TRBJ2-7, the V gene TRBV5-4; D not resolved. The CDR3 loop spans 16 amino acids. V lost 2 bases and J 4 bases, leaving 19 bases between the germline ends. Germline lookup yields CDR1 SGHNT and CDR2 YYREEE (reference sequence). The CDR3 loop is CASSLPTGLLGYEQYF. CDR3 coding DNA: TGTGCCAGCAGCTTACCTACGGGTCTTTTAGGTTACGAGCAGTACTTC.